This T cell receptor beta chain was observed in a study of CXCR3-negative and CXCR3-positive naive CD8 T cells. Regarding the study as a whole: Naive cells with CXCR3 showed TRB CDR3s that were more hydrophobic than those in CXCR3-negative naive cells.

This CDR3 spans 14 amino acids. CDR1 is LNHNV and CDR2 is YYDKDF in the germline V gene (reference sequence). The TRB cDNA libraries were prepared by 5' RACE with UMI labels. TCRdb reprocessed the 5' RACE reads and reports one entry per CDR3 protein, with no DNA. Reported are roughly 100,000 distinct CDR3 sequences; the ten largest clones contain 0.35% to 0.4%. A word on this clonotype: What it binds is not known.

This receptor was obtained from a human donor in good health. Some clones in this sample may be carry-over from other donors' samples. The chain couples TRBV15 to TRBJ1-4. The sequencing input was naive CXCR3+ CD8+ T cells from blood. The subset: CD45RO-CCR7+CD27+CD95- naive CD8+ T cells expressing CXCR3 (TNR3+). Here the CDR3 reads CATSRGPESEKLFF.